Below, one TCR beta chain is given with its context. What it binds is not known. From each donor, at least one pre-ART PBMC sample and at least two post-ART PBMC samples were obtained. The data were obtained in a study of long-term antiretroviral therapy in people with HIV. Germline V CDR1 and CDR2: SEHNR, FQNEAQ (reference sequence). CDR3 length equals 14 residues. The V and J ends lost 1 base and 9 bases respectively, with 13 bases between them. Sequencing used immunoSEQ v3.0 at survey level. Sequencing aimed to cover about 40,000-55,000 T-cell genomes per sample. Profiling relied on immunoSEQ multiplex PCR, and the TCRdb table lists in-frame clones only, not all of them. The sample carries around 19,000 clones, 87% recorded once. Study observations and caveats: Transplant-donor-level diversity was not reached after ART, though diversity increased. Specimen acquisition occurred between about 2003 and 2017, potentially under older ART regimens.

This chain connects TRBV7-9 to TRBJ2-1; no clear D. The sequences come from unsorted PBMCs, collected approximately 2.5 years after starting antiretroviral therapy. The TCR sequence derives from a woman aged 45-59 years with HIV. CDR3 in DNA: TGTGCCAGCAGCTTAGTGGGGTTGGTGGCTGAGCAGTTCTTC. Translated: CASSLVGLVAEQFF.